The rows below give T cell receptor beta chains drawn from one sample of a study of cytotoxic CD8 clonotypes in ibrutinib-treated CLL. Sequenced by immunoSEQ multiplex PCR; TCRdb stores in-frame clones only, minus some. This sample has fewer than 400,000 clones; 67% occur once, and the top ten carry around 6.3%. The sequencing here drew on PBMCs, taken after 36 months of ibrutinib treatment. Receptors were obtained from a human donor with chronic lymphocytic leukemia. The CDR3 runs from the conserved cysteine through the conserved F or W. A D gene is named only where the DNA matches it firmly. Not every row has a clone size; where given, it reads once, few, many or a size class.

clone_size	cdr3_length	d_call	v_call	j_call	cdr3_nt	cdr3_aa
-	14	TRBD1	TRBV5-6	TRBJ2-7	TGTGCCAGCAGCTACGGACAGGGTCGTTACGAGCAGTACTTC	CASSYGQGRYEQYF
-	16	-	TRBV11-2	TRBJ2-2	TGTGCCAGCAGCTTATATCCCCGTGGGGGTACCGGGGAGCTGTTTTTT	CASSLYPRGGTGELFF
-	15	-	TRBV5-6	TRBJ2-7	TGTGCCAGCAGCTTGGCAGGGGTCCCCTCCTACGAGCAGTACTTC	CASSLAGVPSYEQYF
-	13	-	TRBV18	TRBJ2-2	TGTGCCAGCTCACCAAGCACCGACGGGGAGCTGTTTTTT	CASSPSTDGELFF
-	17	-	TRBV18	TRBJ2-5	TGTGCCAGCTCAGGGGAGACCCAGAGCCGGGTCGGGGAGACCCAGTACTTC	CASSGETQSRVGETQYF
-	13	-	TRBV6-5	TRBJ2-7	TGTGCCAGCAGTTACACCACAGGGACCGAGCAGTACTTC	CASSYTTGTEQYF
-	17	-	TRBV4-1	TRBJ2-1	TGCGCCAGCAGCCAAGAACCGGCTCTAAGGTCCTACAATGAGCAGTTCTTC	CASSQEPALRSYNEQFF
-	14	-	TRBV5-5	TRBJ1-6	TGTGCCAGCAGCTTACAAGGGGCAAATTCACCCCTCCACTTT	CASSLQGANSPLHF
-	16	TRBD2	TRBV2	TRBJ2-5	TGTGCCAGCAACGCCGGGACTAGCGGATACCAAGAGACCCAGTACTTC	CASNAGTSGYQETQYF
-	13	-	TRBV9	TRBJ2-5	TGTGCCAGCAGCGCGGAGGGGAGGGAGACCCAGTACTTC	CASSAEGRETQYF
-	13	-	TRBV5-3	TRBJ2-7	TGTGCCAGAAGCGAACGACAGGTCTACGAGCAGTACTTC	CARSERQVYEQYF
few	15	-	TRBV27	TRBJ2-7	TGTGCCAGCAGCCCATCCCTTTCAGGACTCTACGAGCAGTACTTC	CASSPSLSGLYEQYF
-	18	TRBD2	TRBV5-1	TRBJ2-6	TGCGCCAGCAGCTTCGGACTAGCGGGAGGGGCTGGGGCCAACGTCCTGACTTTC	CASSFGLAGGAGANVLTF
-	14	-	TRBV7-3	TRBJ2-5	TGTGCCAGCAGCCCCCACGGGTTGCGGGAGACCCAGTACTTC	CASSPHGLRETQYF
-	17	TRBD2	TRBV10-1	TRBJ2-7	TGCGCCAGCAGTGCGGGACTAGCGGGGGAGAACTTCTACGAGCAGTACTTC	CASSAGLAGENFYEQYF
few	14	-	TRBV7-2	TRBJ2-2	TGTGCCAGCAGCTCCAACAGGGTTGCCGGGGAGCTGTTTTTT	CASSSNRVAGELFF
-	15	-	TRBV5-6	TRBJ2-1	TGTGCCAGCAGCTTGTTACTGTTAGCCTACAATGAGCAGTTCTTC	CASSLLLLAYNEQFF
-	15	-	TRBV5-3	TRBJ2-1	TGTGCCAGAAGCTTGGCCCGGGGGCCCTACAATGAGCAGTTCTTC	CARSLARGPYNEQFF
-	13	TRBD1	TRBV28	TRBJ2-1	TGTGCCTCCCGGGACAGGGGGTACAATGAGCAGTTCTTC	CASRDRGYNEQFF
-	14	TRBD1	TRBV7-2	TRBJ2-3	TGTGCCAGTAAGGGGGGACAGGCCGCAGATACGCAGTATTTT	CASKGGQAADTQYF
-	13	TRBD1	TRBV6-5	TRBJ1-1	TGTGCCAGCTGGCCCAACACAGGGGGCGAAGCTTTCTTT	CASWPNTGGEAFF
few	14	TRBD2	TRBV7-9	TRBJ2-1	TGTGCCAGCAGATCCAGCGGGGGGCCCCATGAGCAGTTCTTC	CASRSSGGPHEQFF
once	15	-	TRBV19	TRBJ2-3	TGTGCCAGTACCCTGGGGGGGGCGCGGACAGATACGCAGTATTTT	CASTLGGARTDTQYF
-	13	-	TRBV2	TRBJ1-2	TGTGCCAGCAGTGCTGGGCAGTTCGATGGCCACACCTTC	CASSAGQFDGHTF
-	14	-	TRBV6-6	TRBJ2-7	TGTGCCAGCAGTTATGGCGTACGGACCTACGAGCAGTACTTC	CASSYGVRTYEQYF
-	14	-	TRBV5-1	TRBJ1-6	TGCGCCAGCAGCTTGGGCTCCTATAATTCACCCCTCCACTTT	CASSLGSYNSPLHF
-	13	TRBD2	TRBV7-8	TRBJ2-7	TGTGCCAGCGCCCGGGGGGGGGACTACGAGCAGTACTTC	CASARGGDYEQYF
once	15	TRBD2	TRBV5-1	TRBJ2-7	TGCGCCAGCAGCCCCGGACTAGATAGTAGCTACGAGCAGTACTTC	CASSPGLDSSYEQYF
-	15	TRBD1	TRBV18	TRBJ2-1	TGTGCCAGCTCCCACCGGGACAGGGCCTACAATGAGCAGTTCTTC	CASSHRDRAYNEQFF
few	15	-	TRBV7-6	TRBJ2-7	TGTGCCAGCAGCTTAGGAACTAGCTTTGAGTACGAGCAGTACTTC	CASSLGTSFEYEQYF